The rows below give T cell receptor beta chains drawn from one sample of a study of vaccination effects on CD4 cells after COVID-19. These TCRs are of unknown antigen specificity. Clones were read by immunoSEQ multiplex PCR, and TCRdb kept only the in-frame ones, dropping some. The table records fewer than 60,000 clones, approximately 73% of them present only once. Sequencing used CD4+ T cells from PBMCs cultured with HIV peptides, obtained before COVID-19 vaccination. These receptors came from a human donor who had a prior SARS-CoV-2 infection. CDR3s include the opening cysteine and the closing phenylalanine or tryptophan. A D gene is named only where the DNA matches it firmly. Not all rows give a size; the values are once, few, many and, for expanded clones, a class.

CDR3 protein	CDR3 DNA	clone size	D gene	V gene	J gene
CASSLIGRIDSGYGYTF	TGTGCCAGCAGTTTAATTGGACGCATCGACAGTGGCTATGGCTACACCTTC	NA	NA	TRBV27	TRBJ1-2
CASSLGRKGRGSYEQYF	TGTGCCAGCAGCTTAGGGCGAAAGGGGCGGGGGTCTTACGAGCAGTACTTC	NA	TRBD2	TRBV7-2	TRBJ2-7
CASSPGTGSFDYEQYF	TGTGCCAGCTCCCCCGGGACAGGGAGTTTCGACTACGAGCAGTACTTC	NA	TRBD1	TRBV18	TRBJ2-7
CARSGRDRAQTSDTQYF	TGTGCCAGAAGCGGCCGGGACAGGGCACAAACCTCAGATACGCAGTATTTT	once	TRBD1	TRBV5-3	TRBJ2-3
CASSLVPDKETQYF	TGCGCCAGCAGCTTGGTTCCGGACAAAGAGACCCAGTACTTC	NA	NA	TRBV5-1	TRBJ2-5
CASKGTGANVLTF	TGTGCCAGCAAAGGTACTGGGGCCAACGTCCTGACTTTC	few	NA	TRBV11-3	TRBJ2-6
CASALRENYNSPLHF	TGTGCCAGCGCGTTAAGGGAGAACTATAATTCACCCCTCCACTTT	NA	NA	TRBV7-8	TRBJ1-6
CASKNTDTQYF	TGTGCCAGTAAAAACACAGATACGCAGTATTTT	NA	NA	TRBV19	TRBJ2-3
CASRQQGARETQYF	TGTGCCAGCAGGCAACAGGGGGCGAGGGAGACCCAGTACTTC	NA	TRBD1	TRBV6-6	TRBJ2-5
CASSLSLQGYEQYF	TGTGCCAGCAGTTTGAGCCTACAGGGCTACGAGCAGTACTTC	NA	NA	TRBV5-4	TRBJ2-7
CASSVTGGSGNTIYF	TGTGCCAGCAGCGTTACAGGGGGCAGTGGAAACACCATATATTTT	NA	TRBD1	TRBV9	TRBJ1-3
CASRRQGVGKNIQYF	TGTGCCAGCAGAAGACAGGGGGTCGGCAAAAACATTCAGTACTTC	NA	TRBD1	TRBV3-1/TRBV3-2	TRBJ2-4
CASKAAGGEQYF	TGTGCCAGCAAAGCAGCTGGGGGAGAGCAGTACTTC	few	NA	TRBV2	TRBJ2-7
CASSQGAGANVLTF	TGTGCCAGTAGTCAGGGGGCTGGGGCCAACGTCCTGACTTTC	few	TRBD1	TRBV19	TRBJ2-6
CASSQDFRQGSSYEQYF	TGCGCCAGCAGCCAAGATTTTCGGCAGGGGTCTTCCTACGAGCAGTACTTC	NA	NA	TRBV4-1	TRBJ2-7
CASSRSGTLSYEQYF	TGTGCCAGCAGTCGGTCCGGGACTCTGTCCTACGAGCAGTACTTC	NA	NA	TRBV2	TRBJ2-7
CASREVGQGNTGELFF	TGTGCCAGCAGAGAAGTGGGACAGGGGAACACCGGGGAGCTGTTTTTT	few	TRBD1	TRBV6-1	TRBJ2-2
CASSLAESSPYNEQFF	TGCGCCAGCAGCTTGGCCGAGAGTAGCCCCTACAATGAGCAGTTCTTC	NA	NA	TRBV5-1	TRBJ2-1
CASSLQDRRSGNTIYF	TGTGCCAGCAGTTTACAAGACAGGAGGTCTGGAAACACCATATATTTT	NA	NA	TRBV6-5	TRBJ1-3
CASSPGTDFGGKLFF	TGTGCCAGCAGCCCAGGGACGGACTTTGGGGGAAAACTGTTTTTT	few	NA	TRBV7-6	TRBJ1-4
CASSLVPQARRGSYEQYF	TGTGCCAGCAGCTTAGTCCCACAGGCCAGGAGGGGCTCCTACGAGCAGTACTTC	NA	NA	TRBV7-2	TRBJ2-7
CAISELQAPLVEAFF	TGTGCCATCAGTGAGCTGCAGGCACCGCTAGTTGAAGCTTTCTTT	NA	NA	TRBV10-3	TRBJ1-1
CSVVGTSGRSTDTQYF	TGCAGCGTAGTAGGGACTAGCGGGAGAAGCACAGATACGCAGTATTTT	NA	TRBD2	TRBV29-1	TRBJ2-3
CASSLGGGLYEQYF	TGTGCCAGCAGCTTAGGAGGGGGCTTGTACGAGCAGTACTTC	NA	TRBD1	TRBV7-9	TRBJ2-7
CASSLGLPTDTQYF	TGTGCCAGCAGTTTGGGACTTCCCACAGATACGCAGTATTTT	few	NA	TRBV6-2/TRBV6-3	TRBJ2-3
CASSYAPWTSGTGNEQFF	TGTGCCAGCAGTTACGCGCCCTGGACTAGCGGGACCGGGAATGAGCAGTTCTTC	NA	TRBD2	TRBV6-2/TRBV6-3	TRBJ2-1
CSASLRYNEQFF	TGCAGTGCTAGTTTGCGCTACAATGAGCAGTTCTTC	NA	NA	TRBV20-1	TRBJ2-1
CASSEVPGRGYTF	TGTGCCAGCAGTGAGGTCCCGGGTAGGGGCTACACCTTC	NA	NA	TRBV2	TRBJ1-2
CASSVAPTDRGRSGNTIYF	TGTGCCAGCAGCGTAGCCCCAACGGACAGGGGCCGCTCTGGAAACACCATATATTTT	NA	TRBD1	TRBV9	TRBJ1-3
CASSPWASGSSGANVLTF	TGTGCCAGCTCACCATGGGCTAGCGGGAGCTCTGGGGCCAACGTCCTGACTTTC	few	TRBD2	TRBV18	TRBJ2-6
CASSHRTGTGEQYF	TGTGCCAGCAGCCATAGGACAGGGACCGGCGAGCAGTACTTC	NA	TRBD1	TRBV6-5	TRBJ2-7
CASSPEGATNEKLFF	TGCGCCAGCAGCCCAGAGGGGGCGACTAATGAAAAACTGTTTTTT	once	TRBD1	TRBV5-1	TRBJ1-4
CASSPDRAGGNTIYF	TGCGCCAGCAGCCCTGACAGGGCGGGTGGAAACACCATATATTTT	NA	TRBD1	TRBV5-1	TRBJ1-3
CASSMTSADTQYF	TGTGCCAGCAGTATGACTAGCGCAGATACGCAGTATTTT	NA	TRBD2	TRBV6-4	TRBJ2-3
CASSLYAGPSYNEQFF	TGTGCCAGCAGCTTGTACGCGGGCCCCTCCTACAATGAGCAGTTCTTC	NA	NA	TRBV5-8	TRBJ2-1
CASSQESLRGLAGRRTYNEQFF	TGCGCCAGCAGCCAAGAATCTCTTCGGGGACTAGCGGGGAGAAGGACCTACAATGAGCAGTTCTTC	NA	TRBD2	TRBV4-1	TRBJ2-1
CASSESGYYGYTF	TGTGCCAGCAGTGAATCAGGGTACTATGGCTACACCTTC	NA	NA	TRBV6-1	TRBJ1-2
CASSLNRVYNEQFF	TGCGCCAGCAGCCTAAATCGGGTCTACAATGAGCAGTTCTTC	NA	NA	TRBV5-1	TRBJ2-1
CASGQGANYGYTF	TGTGCCAGCGGACAGGGGGCGAACTATGGCTACACCTTC	NA	TRBD1	TRBV6-5	TRBJ1-2
CASRGDGPYGYTF	TGTGCCAGCAGGGGAGACGGACCCTATGGCTACACCTTC	few	NA	TRBV7-2	TRBJ1-2
CASSYVISSPLHF	TGTGCCAGCAGTTACGTCATCTCCTCACCCCTCCACTTT	NA	NA	TRBV6-5	TRBJ1-6
CASSYSLAGGPDEQYF	TGTGCCAGCAGTTACTCGTTAGCGGGAGGGCCGGACGAGCAGTACTTC	NA	TRBD2	TRBV6-5	TRBJ2-7
CASSSSNRDLSYEQYF	TGTGCCAGCAGCTCATCCAACAGGGATCTCTCCTACGAGCAGTACTTC	NA	NA	TRBV5-8	TRBJ2-7
CASSFAGVSGYTF	TGTGCCAGCAGCTTTGCAGGGGTGAGCGGCTACACCTTC	NA	NA	TRBV11-2	TRBJ1-2